The subject of this entry is one T cell receptor beta chain. Its antigen remains unidentified. This record comes from a study of T cells after yellow fever vaccination. About the study: Libraries from low-cell-number fractions were prepared with the SMART-Seq v4 Ultra Low Input RNA kit.

This CDR3 has 19 amino acids. Losses at the gene ends were 5 bases for V and 1 base for J; bases not matched to a gene: 12. Germline V gene sequence: CDR1 LGHNA, CDR2 YNFKEQ. TCRdb ran MiXCR on the 5' RACE reads and lists one entry per CDR3 protein. This table has some 560,000 distinct CDR3 sequences, about 19% appearing once. Study-wide results and caveats: Contamination by abundant bulk-population clonotypes could be present in FACS-sorted repertoires. Weaker overall was a secondary response that nonetheless peaked faster, on day 5 versus 15.

The sequencing used PBMCs, collected 15 days after the yellow fever booster vaccination. The chain combines TRBV4-2 with TRBJ2-7; 15 bases align to TRBD2. The origin of this receptor is a man aged 25-45 years who received the YFV17D yellow fever vaccine. Here the CDR3 reads CASSTWTSGRASRSYEQYF. CDR3 nucleotides: TGTGCCAGCAGCACGTGGACTAGCGGGAGGGCCTCTAGGTCCTACGAGCAGTACTTC.